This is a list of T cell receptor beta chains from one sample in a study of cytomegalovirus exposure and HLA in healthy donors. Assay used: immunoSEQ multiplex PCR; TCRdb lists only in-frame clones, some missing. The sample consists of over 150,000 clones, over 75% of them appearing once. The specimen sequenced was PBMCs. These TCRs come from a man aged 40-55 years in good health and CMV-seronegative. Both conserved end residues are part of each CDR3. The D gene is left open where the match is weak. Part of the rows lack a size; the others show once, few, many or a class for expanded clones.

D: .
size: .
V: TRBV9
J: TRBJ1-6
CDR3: CASGRGSNSPLHF
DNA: TGTGCCAGCGGTAGGGGAAGTAATTCACCCCTCCACTTT

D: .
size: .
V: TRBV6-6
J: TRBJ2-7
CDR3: CASRAGTFQRYEQYF
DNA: TGTGCCAGCAGAGCCGGGACATTTCAGAGGTACGAGCAGTACTTC

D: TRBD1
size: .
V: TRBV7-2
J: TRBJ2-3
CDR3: CASSRDSSDTQYF
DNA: TGTGCCAGCAGCCGGGACAGTTCAGATACGCAGTATTTT

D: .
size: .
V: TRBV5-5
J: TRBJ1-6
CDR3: CASSSLQGNSPLHF
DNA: TGTGCCAGCAGCTCGTTGCAGGGGAATTCACCCCTCCACTTT

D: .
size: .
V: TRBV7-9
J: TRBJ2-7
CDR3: CASSLAVPGEQYF
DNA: TGTGCCAGCAGCTTAGCAGTCCCGGGCGAGCAGTACTTC

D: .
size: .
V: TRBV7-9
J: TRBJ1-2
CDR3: CASSYSEGFNYGYTF
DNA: TGTGCCAGCAGCTACTCTGAGGGTTTTAACTATGGCTACACCTTC

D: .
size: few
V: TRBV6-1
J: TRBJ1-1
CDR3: CASSLLGKQSEAFF
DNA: TGTGCCAGCAGCCTCCTAGGAAAGCAGTCGGAAGCTTTCTTT

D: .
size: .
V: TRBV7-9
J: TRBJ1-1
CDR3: CASSLAPGTHTEAFF
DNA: TGTGCCAGCAGCTTAGCCCCGGGAACTCACACTGAAGCTTTCTTT

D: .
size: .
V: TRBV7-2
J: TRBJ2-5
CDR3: CASSLDPKVEEQYF
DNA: TGTGCCAGCAGCTTAGACCCCAAAGTAGAAGAGCAGTACTTC

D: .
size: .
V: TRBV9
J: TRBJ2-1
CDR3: CASSVGGELSYNEQFF
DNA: TGTGCCAGCAGCGTAGGCGGAGAGCTCTCCTACAATGAGCAGTTCTTC

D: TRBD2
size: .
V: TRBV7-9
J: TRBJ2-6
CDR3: CASSGDRGGSGANVLTF
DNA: TGTGCCAGCAGCGGGGACCGGGGGGGCTCTGGGGCCAACGTCCTGACTTTC

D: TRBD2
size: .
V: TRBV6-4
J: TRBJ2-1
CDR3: CATSGTSGGASQFF
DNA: TGTGCCACCTCGGGGACTAGCGGGGGGGCTTCGCAGTTCTTC

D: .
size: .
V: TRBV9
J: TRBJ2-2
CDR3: CASSRNTGELFF
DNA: TGTGCCAGCAGCCGGAACACCGGGGAGCTGTTTTTT

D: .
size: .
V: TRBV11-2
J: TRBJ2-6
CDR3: CASSPLTGTPSGGANVLTF
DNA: TGTGCCAGCAGCCCCCTGACAGGGACTCCCTCAGGGGGGGCCAACGTCCTGACTTTC

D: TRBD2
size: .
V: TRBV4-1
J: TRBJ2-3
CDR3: CASSQERTSVRDTQYF
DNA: TGCGCCAGCAGCCAAGAAAGGACTAGCGTGCGGGATACGCAGTATTTT

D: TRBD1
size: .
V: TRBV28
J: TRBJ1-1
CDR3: CASSGQVMNTEAFF
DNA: TGTGCCAGCAGCGGACAGGTAATGAACACTGAAGCTTTCTTT

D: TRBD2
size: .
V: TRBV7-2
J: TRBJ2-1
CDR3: CASSLKRGGRNEQFF
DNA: TGTGCCAGCAGCTTAAAACGGGGGGGCCGGAATGAGCAGTTCTTC

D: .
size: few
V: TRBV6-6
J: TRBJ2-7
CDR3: CASSYEQGPTYEQYF
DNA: TGTGCCAGCAGTTATGAGCAGGGTCCTACCTACGAGCAGTACTTC

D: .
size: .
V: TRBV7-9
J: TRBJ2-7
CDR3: CASSPGLGREQYF
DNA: TGTGCCAGCAGCCCAGGCCTAGGGAGAGAGCAGTACTTC

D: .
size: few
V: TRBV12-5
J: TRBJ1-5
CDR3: CASGLGVGGINQPQHF
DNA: TGTGCTAGTGGTTTGGGGGTGGGGGGGATCAATCAGCCCCAGCATTTT

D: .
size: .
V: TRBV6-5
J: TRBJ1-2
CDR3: CASSSPAGGYGYTF
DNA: TGTGCCAGCAGTAGCCCGGCGGGAGGCTATGGCTACACCTTC

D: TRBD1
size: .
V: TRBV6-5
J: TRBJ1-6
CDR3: CASRTGIDNSPLHF
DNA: TGTGCCAGCAGGACAGGGATTGATAATTCACCCCTCCACTTT

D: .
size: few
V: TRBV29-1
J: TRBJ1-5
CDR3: CSVGGDGNQPQHF
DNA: TGCAGCGTTGGGGGAGATGGCAATCAGCCCCAGCATTTT

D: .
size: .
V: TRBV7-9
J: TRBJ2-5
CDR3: CASNLRDTQETQYF
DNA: TGTGCCAGCAACCTCCGGGACACCCAAGAGACCCAGTACTTC

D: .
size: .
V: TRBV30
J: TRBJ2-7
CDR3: CAWTRGGYEQYF
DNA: TGTGCCTGGACCAGGGGCGGGTACGAGCAGTACTTC

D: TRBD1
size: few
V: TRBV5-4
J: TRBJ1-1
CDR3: CASSPTGDTEAFF
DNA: TGTGCCAGCAGCCCGACAGGGGACACTGAAGCTTTCTTT

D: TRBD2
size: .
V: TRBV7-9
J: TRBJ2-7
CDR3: CSSSAAPGTSPKTYEQYF
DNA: TGTTCCAGCAGTGCTGCACCCGGGACTAGCCCTAAGACCTACGAGCAGTACTTC

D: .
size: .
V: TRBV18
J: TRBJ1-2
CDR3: CASSPVGALYGYTF
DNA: TGTGCCAGCTCACCTGTGGGAGCTCTCTATGGCTACACCTTC

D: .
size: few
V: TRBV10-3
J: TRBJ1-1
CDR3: CAISVNGNTEAFF
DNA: TGTGCCATCAGTGTTAACGGGAACACTGAAGCTTTCTTT

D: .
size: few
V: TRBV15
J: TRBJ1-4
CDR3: CATSRAGVDEKLFF
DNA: TGTGCCACCAGCAGAGCAGGGGTTGATGAAAAACTGTTTTTT

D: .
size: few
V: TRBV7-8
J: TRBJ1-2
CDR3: CASSPGGSGRGYTF
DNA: TGTGCCAGCAGCCCCGGGGGTTCGGGTCGCGGCTACACCTTC

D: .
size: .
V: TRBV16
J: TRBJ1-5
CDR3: CASSPGTDQPQHF
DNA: TGTGCCAGCAGCCCAGGGACTGATCAGCCCCAGCATTTT

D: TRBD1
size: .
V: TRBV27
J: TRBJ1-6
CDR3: CASSRGTDLSPLHF
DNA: TGTGCCAGCAGTCGTGGGACAGACCTTTCACCCCTCCACTTT

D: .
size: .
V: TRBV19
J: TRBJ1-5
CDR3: CASRIRTVNQPQHF
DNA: TGTGCCAGTAGGATACGGACAGTCAATCAGCCCCAGCATTTT

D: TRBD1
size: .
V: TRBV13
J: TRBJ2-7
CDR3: CASSAYGTAESEQYF
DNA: TGTGCCAGCAGCGCCTACGGGACAGCCGAAAGCGAGCAGTACTTC

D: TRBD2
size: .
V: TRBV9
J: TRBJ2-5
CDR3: CASSVDLAGMATQYF
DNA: TGTGCCAGCAGCGTAGATCTAGCGGGGATGGCGACCCAGTACTTC

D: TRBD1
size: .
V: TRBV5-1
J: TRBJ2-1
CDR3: CASSATGENEQFF
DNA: TGCGCCAGCAGCGCAACAGGGGAAAATGAGCAGTTCTTC

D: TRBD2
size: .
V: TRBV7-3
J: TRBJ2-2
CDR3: CASRKTGGSAGELFF
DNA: TGTGCCAGCAGAAAAACGGGGGGATCGGCCGGGGAGCTGTTTTTT

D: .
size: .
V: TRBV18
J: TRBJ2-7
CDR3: CASSPDSSYEQYF
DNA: TGTGCCAGCTCACCCGACAGTTCCTACGAGCAGTACTTC

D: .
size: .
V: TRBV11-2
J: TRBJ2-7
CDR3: CASSSRPAGALYEQYF
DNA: TGTGCCAGCAGCTCCCGCCCCGCGGGCGCCCTCTACGAGCAGTACTTC

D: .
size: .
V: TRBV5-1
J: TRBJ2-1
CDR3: CASSPPTGFGNNEQFF
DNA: TGCGCCAGCAGCCCCCCCACCGGGTTCGGGAACAATGAGCAGTTCTTC

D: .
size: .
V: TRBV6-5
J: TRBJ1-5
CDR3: CASSYNTAAKPQHF
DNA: TGTGCCAGCAGCTACAACACGGCGGCAAAGCCCCAGCATTTT

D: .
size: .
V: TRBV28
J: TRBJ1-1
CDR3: CASSSRRAHGDTEAFF
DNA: TGTGCCAGCAGTTCCCGGCGGGCACACGGAGACACTGAAGCTTTCTTT

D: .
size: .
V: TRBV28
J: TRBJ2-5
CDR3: CASSFGRPYQETQYF
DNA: TGTGCCAGCAGTTTCGGGAGACCGTACCAAGAGACCCAGTACTTC

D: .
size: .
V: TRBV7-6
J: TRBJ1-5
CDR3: CASSSFSGINQPQHF
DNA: TGTGCCAGCAGTAGTTTTTCAGGGATCAATCAGCCCCAGCATTTT

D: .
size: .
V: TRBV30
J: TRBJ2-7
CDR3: CASTSSFSYEQYF
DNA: TGTGCCTCTACCTCATCGTTCTCCTACGAGCAGTACTTC

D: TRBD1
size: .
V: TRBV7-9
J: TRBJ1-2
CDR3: CASSPRTGGGYTF
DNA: TGTGCCAGCAGCCCTAGGACAGGGGGCGGCTACACCTTC

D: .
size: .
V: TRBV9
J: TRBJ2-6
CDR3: CASSVLQGTSGANVLTF
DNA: TGTGCCAGCAGCGTTCTACAGGGTACCTCTGGGGCCAACGTCCTGACTTTC

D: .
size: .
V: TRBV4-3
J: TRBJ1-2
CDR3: CASSQDHGGRGNYGYTF
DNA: TGCGCCAGCAGCCAAGATCATGGAGGGAGAGGTAACTATGGCTACACCTTC

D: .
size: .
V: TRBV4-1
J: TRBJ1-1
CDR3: CASSHYGSTNTEAFF
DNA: TGCGCCAGCAGCCACTACGGGTCCACGAACACTGAAGCTTTCTTT

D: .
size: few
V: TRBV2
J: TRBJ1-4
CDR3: CASAGPRREKLFF
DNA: TGTGCCAGCGCGGGACCCCGGAGGGAAAAACTGTTTTTT

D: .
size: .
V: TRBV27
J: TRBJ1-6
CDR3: CASSSTPGGYNSPLHF
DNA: TGTGCCAGCAGCTCAACCCCGGGGGGGTATAATTCACCCCTCCACTTT

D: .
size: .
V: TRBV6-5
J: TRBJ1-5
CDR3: CASSYNYGESNQPQHF
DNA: TGTGCCAGCAGTTATAACTACGGGGAATCGAATCAGCCCCAGCATTTT

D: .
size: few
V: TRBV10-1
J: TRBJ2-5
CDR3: CASSENSQVTQYF
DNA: TGCGCCAGCAGTGAAAACAGCCAAGTGACCCAGTACTTC

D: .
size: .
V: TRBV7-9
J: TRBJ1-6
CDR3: CASSFIALNSPLHF
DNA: TGTGCCAGCAGCTTCATTGCCCTAAATTCACCCCTCCACTTT

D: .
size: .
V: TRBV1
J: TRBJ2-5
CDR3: CTSSQERGGKETQYF
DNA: TGCACCAGCAGCCAAGAGCGGGGGGGCAAAGAGACCCAGTACTTC

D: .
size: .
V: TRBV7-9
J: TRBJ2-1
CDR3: CASSLGSNEQFF
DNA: TGTGCCAGCAGCTTAGGTAGTAATGAGCAGTTCTTC